These 27 T cell receptor beta chains came from one sample sequenced in a study of cytotoxic CD8 clonotypes in ibrutinib-treated CLL. Assay: immunoSEQ multiplex PCR; the TCRdb copy retains only in-frame clones and omits some. The table includes about 140,000 clones, around 76% detected once. The sequencing used PBMCs, collected after 24 months of ibrutinib treatment. The receptors originated from a human donor with chronic lymphocytic leukemia.

The table lists this clone with a few counts. The rearrangement links TRBV7-3 to TRBJ1-1; tentative D call: TRBD1 (5 bases). CDR1 is SGHTA, CDR2 FQGTGA, per germline. Trimming removed 5 bases from V and 1 base from J, with 8 bases in between. This CDR3 has 13 residues. CDR3 DNA sequence: TGTGCCAGCAGCCAACAGGAGAACACTGAAGCTTTCTTT. As protein: CASSQQENTEAFF.

The chain joins TRBV4-3 to TRBJ2-7; 8 bases map to TRBD2. Per the germline V gene, CDR1 is LGHNA and CDR2 is YSLEER. The length of the CDR3 is 14 residues. The junction had 7 bases not matched to a gene; V was cut back by 4 bases and J by 5 bases. Here the CDR3 reads CASSPSGGAHEQYF. The CDR3 DNA sequence: TGCGCCAGCAGCCCCTCGGGAGGGGCCCACGAGCAGTACTTC.

This chain connects TRBV19 to TRBJ1-6, with D uncertain. Trimming removed 7 bases from V and 6 bases from J, with 13 bases in between. Germline V gives CDR1 LNHDA, CDR2 SQIVND (reference sequence). The CDR3 is made up of 14 amino acids. Here the CDR3 reads CASTARRVNSPLHF. For the CDR3, the DNA is TGTGCCAGTACCGCCCGCAGAGTTAATTCACCCCTCCACTTT. The full variable domain, rest sourced from reference TRBV19 and TRBJ1-6, is DGGITQSPKYLFRKEGQNVTLSCEQNLNHDAMYWYRQDPGQGLRLIYYSQIVNDFQKGDIAEGYSVSREKKESFPLTVTSAQKNPTAFYLCASTARRVNSPLHFGNGTRLTVT.

This clone has a count of ten or more. This chain uses TRBV5-3 with TRBJ1-5; weak D call: TRBD1 (6 bases). TRBV5-3 is recorded as an ORF, its role being uncertain. The length of the CDR3 is 10 residues. V was shortened by 10 bases and J by 7 bases, with 9 bases between the two germline ends. In DNA, the CDR3 is TGTGCCGCCGGGGGCCAGCCCCAGCATTTT. Its protein is CAAGGQPQHF.

CDR3 bases: TGTGCCAGCAGTGTCGTTAGCGGGATCATCACAGATACGCAGTATTTT. Its protein is CASSVVSGIITDTQYF. The chain links TRBV6-1 to TRBJ2-3; 8 bases map to TRBD2. The CDR3 has 16 amino acids. Germline V gene sequence: CDR1 MNHNS, CDR2 SASEGT. After removal of 4 bases from V and 2 bases from J, the junction contained 8 bases not matched to a gene.

This clone came up a few times. The gene calls are TRBV15 and TRBJ1-4; 8 nucleotides line up with TRBD1. V was clipped by 3 bases and J by 4 bases; unmatched bases: 1. Germline lookup yields CDR1 LNHNV and CDR2 YYDKDF (reference sequence). The length of the CDR3 is 14 residues. DNA of the CDR3: TGTGCCACCAGCAGGACAGGGGTTAATGAAAAACTGTTTTTT. Translating gives CATSRTGVNEKLFF.

Here the CDR3 DNA reads TGTGCCAGCAGCTTAGTTGCGACAGGGGAGACCCAGTACTTC. It encodes CASSLVATGETQYF. The chain is built from TRBV7-2 and TRBJ2-5; 7 nucleotides match TRBD1. The CDR3 extends over 14 amino acids. V shed 1 base and J 5 bases; nucleotides not matched to a gene: 4. CDR1 is SGHTA and CDR2 is FQGNSA in the germline V gene. Full variable domain (rest looked up from reference TRBV7-2 and TRBJ2-5): GAGVSQSPSNKVTEKGKDVELRCDPISGHTALYWYRQSLGQGLEFLIYFQGNSAPDKSGLPSDRFSAERTGGSVSTLTIQRTQQEDSAVYLCASSLVATGETQYFGPGTRLLVL.

J is TRBJ1-4 and V is TRBV7-9; D gene ambiguous. The germline V gene has CDR1 SEHNR and CDR2 FQNEAQ (reference sequence). There are 15 residues in the CDR3. V dropped 7 bases and J dropped 0 bases, with 12 bases sitting between them. The CDR3, as DNA: TGTGCCAGCACCCCGGCCGGAGCAACTAATGAAAAACTGTTTTTT. Translated: CASTPAGATNEKLFF.

This clone was detected many times. The rearrangement joins TRBV6-1 to TRBJ1-5; 7 bases agree with TRBD1. The V and J ends lost 8 bases and 0 bases, in that order; junction bases with no gene match: 7. Germline CDR1 MNHNS, CDR2 SASEGT. The CDR3 consists of 15 residues. The CDR3 spells CASQTGPYSNQPQHF. The CDR3 nucleotides are TGTGCCAGCCAGACAGGGCCTTATAGCAATCAGCCCCAGCATTTT.

The gene calls are TRBV5-1 and TRBJ2-1; 9 nucleotides match TRBD2. This CDR3 contains 16 residues. Germline values: CDR1 SGHRS, CDR2 YFSETQ. Trimming cost V 0 bases and J 7 bases; bases outside gene matches: 8. The DNA of the CDR3 is TGCGCCAGCAGCTTGGCCCTCCTAGCGGGACCTAATGAGCAGTTCTTC. This codes for CASSLALLAGPNEQFF.

The gene calls are TRBV11-2 and TRBJ2-3; possible D gene TRBD1, 7 bases. CDR3 length equals 15 residues. Deletions cut 5 bases from V and 6 bases from J, with 18 bases between. Germline assignment: CDR1 SGHAT and CDR2 FQNNGV. The CDR3 here is CASSPQGGWWDTQYF. Written as DNA, the CDR3 is TGTGCCAGCAGCCCCCAGGGGGGCTGGTGGGATACGCAGTATTTT.

The chain has TRBV7-9 and TRBJ2-3, with TRBD2 identical over 7 bases. The CDR3 loop spans 15 amino acids. With V trimmed by 5 bases and J by 6 bases, 11 bases remained unmatched. Germline CDR1 is SEHNR and CDR2 is FQNEAQ (reference sequence). The CDR3: CASSPLADRGDTQYF. CDR3 nucleotides: TGTGCCAGCAGCCCCCTAGCGGACCGCGGGGATACGCAGTATTTT.

The rearrangement uses TRBV23-1 and TRBJ2-7, with TRBD2 identical over 7 bases. TRBV23-1 is recorded as an ORF, its role being uncertain. The V gene end was trimmed by 6 bases and the J gene end by 6 bases; junction bases not matched to a gene: 17. The CDR3 contains 16 residues. CDR3 protein: CASSPGLVRFSGEQYF. The DNA for the CDR3 is TGCGCCAGCAGCCCCGGACTAGTCAGGTTCTCCGGCGAGCAGTACTTC.

This clone was observed at least ten times. The chain links TRBV28 to TRBJ2-3; TRBD1 might be the D (5 bases). This CDR3 region has 12 residues. Looked up from germline, CDR1 is MDHEN and CDR2 is SYDVKM. The V gene lost 10 bases and the J gene lost 2 bases, with 10 bases spanning the gap. As DNA, the CDR3 is TGTGCCACCAAAGGGGCCACAGATACGCAGTATTTT. This translates into CATKGATDTQYF.

DNA for the CDR3: TGTGCCAGCAGACCGGGGTGGCCGGGGGGCTCCGAGCAGTACTTC. This sequence encodes CASRPGWPGGSEQYF. The rearrangement joins TRBV7-2 to TRBJ2-7, with D perhaps TRBD2 (7 bases). The CDR3 totals 15 residues. The ends were cut back, 6 bases at V and 6 bases at J, with 21 bases in the middle. The germline V gene has CDR1 SGHTA and CDR2 FQGNSA.

The chain is built from TRBV19 and TRBJ2-7, with 8 positions matching TRBD2. From germline, CDR1 is LNHDA and CDR2 SQIVND (reference sequence). After removal of 5 bases from V and 3 bases from J, the junction contained 12 bases not matched to a gene. This CDR3 has 16 residues. The CDR3 protein is CASSRTWRGGLYEQYF. As DNA, the CDR3 is TGTGCCAGTAGTCGCACTTGGCGCGGGGGGCTCTACGAGCAGTACTTC.

This clone showed up just once. Compared with germline, one end of the junction differs, possibly owing to a read error. This chain connects TRBV11-2 to TRBJ2-1; D is perhaps TRBD2 (5 bases). Germline lookup yields CDR1 SGHAT and CDR2 FQNNGV. The CDR3 runs 13 residues. CDR3 loop: CASSLGEAGERFF. CDR3 in DNA: TGTGCCAGCAGCTTAGGAGAAGCCGGGGAGCGGTTCTTC.

The chain recombines TRBV7-3 with TRBJ1-1; D might be TRBD1 (6 bases). Germline V gives CDR1 SGHTA, CDR2 FQGTGA. The CDR3 runs to 14 residues. With 5 bases removed from V and 6 bases from J, the gap between germline ends came to 16 bases. CDR3 bases: TGTGCCAGCAGCCGAGGGGCAGGGGCGGCTGAAGCTTTCTTT. It encodes CASSRGAGAAEAFF.

V usage is TRBV2 and J usage is TRBJ1-5; D unresolved. This CDR3 is built from 13 residues. Looked up from germline, CDR1 is SNHLY and CDR2 is FYNNEI. The ends were cut back, 6 bases at V and 6 bases at J, with 12 bases in the middle. CDR3 in amino acids: CASSPTEGQPQHF. CDR3 nucleotide sequence: TGTGCCAGCAGCCCCACGGAGGGTCAGCCCCAGCATTTT.

V and J are TRBV6-5 and TRBJ2-7; 11 nucleotides agree with TRBD2. Trimming at V came to 5 bases and at J to 6 bases, leaving 9 bases not matched to a gene. CDR1 and CDR2 (germline): MNHEY, SVGAGI. The CDR3 covers 15 residues. CDR3 residues: CASSALSGRAREQYF. The CDR3 DNA sequence: TGTGCCAGCAGTGCCCTTAGCGGGAGGGCCCGCGAGCAGTACTTC.

The chain carries TRBV10-3 and TRBJ2-1, with 7 bases fitting TRBD1. V lost 8 bases, J lost 7 bases, and 8 bases stayed unmatched. CDR1 ENHRY and CDR2 SYGVKD come from the germline V gene. The CDR3 is 13 amino acids. The CDR3 reads CAISRQGPNEQFF. The CDR3 bases are TGTGCCATCTCCCGACAGGGACCGAATGAGCAGTTCTTC.

The chain combines TRBV7-2 with TRBJ1-1; no clear D gene. The germline gives CDR1 SGHTA, CDR2 FQGNSA. V was shortened by 1 base and J by 0 bases, with 3 bases between the two germline ends. The CDR3 is 13 residues long. The CDR3 protein is CASSLGMNTEAFF. Here the CDR3 DNA reads TGTGCCAGCAGCTTAGGGATGAACACTGAAGCTTTCTTT.

The J gene is TRBJ1-4, the V gene TRBV7-9; D is unclear. Germline loops: CDR1 SEHNR, CDR2 FQNEAQ (reference sequence). CDR3 length equals 13 residues. V lost 7 bases, J lost 4 bases, and 10 bases lay in between. CDR3 nucleotide sequence: TGTGCCAGCATGGAACGGAGTAATGAAAAACTGTTTTTT. It codes for CASMERSNEKLFF.

V and J are TRBV7-9 and TRBJ2-1; 8 bases line up with TRBD1. CDR3 length equals 16 residues. CDR1 and CDR2 (germline): SEHNR, FQNEAQ (reference sequence). With 5 bases clipped from V and 1 base from J, the junction kept 7 bases outside the gene matches. This CDR3 is CASSRTGTWSYNEQFF. Here the CDR3 DNA reads TGTGCCAGCAGCCGGACAGGGACTTGGTCCTACAATGAGCAGTTCTTC.

This chain links TRBV27 with TRBJ1-1, with TRBD1 identical over 7 bases. Germline V gene data show CDR1 as MNHEY and CDR2 as SMNVEV (reference sequence). The CDR3 runs 13 residues. V trimming: 3 bases; J trimming: 3 bases; junction bases outside the gene matches: 1. CDR3 DNA sequence: TGTGCCAGCAGTTTCGACAGGGACACTGAAGCTTTCTTT. Its protein is CASSFDRDTEAFF.

The chain combines TRBV7-9 with TRBJ2-3, with unresolved D. From germline, CDR1 is SEHNR and CDR2 FQNEAQ (reference sequence). This CDR3 is 9 amino acids long. The CDR3 loop is CCGGDTQYF. The CDR3 DNA reads TGTTGTGGTGGCGATACGCAGTATTTT.

The DNA for the CDR3 is TGTGCCAGCAGGCTGAAGGGGGGCTCTGGAAACACCATATATTTT. It translates to CASRLKGGSGNTIYF. The chain uses TRBV6-5 and TRBJ1-3; maybe TRBD1 (6 bases). Trimming took 6 bases from V and 0 from J, leaving 12 bases between them. Looked up from germline, CDR1 is MNHEY and CDR2 is SVGAGI. This CDR3 contains 15 residues.